This TCR beta chain was identified in a study of shared clonotypes between healthy human individuals. Study overall: In total, the donors were two women and a few men aged 18 to 49. Study-level points and caveats: Generally, naive subsets (rather than memory subsets) showed larger estimated richness. Depth was large, yet rarefaction showed that sorted-subset sequencing was incomplete.

Generated by immunoSEQ multiplex PCR, the TCRdb table keeps only in-frame clones and is missing some. The sample has about 2.4 million clones; roughly 93% are singletons. CDR1 is MDHEN and CDR2 is SYDVKM in the germline V gene. The CDR3 covers 18 residues. V was clipped by 1 base and J by 2 bases, with 18 bases between them. Division of CD4+ cells produced a CD45RA+ naive subset and a CD45RA-negative memory subset. A word on this clone: Its antigen is currently unknown.

Sequences were obtained from naive CD4+ T cells from PBMCs. Subset in this sample: CD45RA+ positively selected. The origin of this receptor is a man younger than 35 in good health. Some clones in this sample may be carry-over from other donors' samples. The V gene is TRBV28, the J gene TRBJ1-5; D possibly corresponds to TRBD1 (5 bases). The CDR3 sequence is CASSLLGLGALGNQPQHF. DNA of the CDR3: TGTGCCAGCAGTTTATTAGGGTTAGGGGCGTTGGGCAATCAGCCCCAGCATTTT.